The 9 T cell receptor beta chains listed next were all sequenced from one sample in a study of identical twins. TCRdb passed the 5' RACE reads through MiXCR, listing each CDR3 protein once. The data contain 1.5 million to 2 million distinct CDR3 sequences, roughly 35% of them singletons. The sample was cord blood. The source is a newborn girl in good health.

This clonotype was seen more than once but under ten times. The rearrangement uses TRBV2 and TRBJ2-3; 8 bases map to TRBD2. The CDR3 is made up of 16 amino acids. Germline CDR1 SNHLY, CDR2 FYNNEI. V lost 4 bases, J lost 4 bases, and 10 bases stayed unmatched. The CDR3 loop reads CASSVSSGSRADTQYF. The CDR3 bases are TGTGCCAGCAGTGTCTCAAGCGGGAGTCGTGCAGATACGCAGTATTTT.

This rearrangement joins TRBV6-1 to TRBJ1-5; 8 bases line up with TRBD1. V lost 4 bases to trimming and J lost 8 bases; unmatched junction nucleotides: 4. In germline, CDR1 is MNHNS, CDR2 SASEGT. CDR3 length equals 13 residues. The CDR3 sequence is CASSGQGTEPQHF. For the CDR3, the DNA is TGTGCCAGCAGTGGACAGGGGACTGAGCCCCAGCATTTT.

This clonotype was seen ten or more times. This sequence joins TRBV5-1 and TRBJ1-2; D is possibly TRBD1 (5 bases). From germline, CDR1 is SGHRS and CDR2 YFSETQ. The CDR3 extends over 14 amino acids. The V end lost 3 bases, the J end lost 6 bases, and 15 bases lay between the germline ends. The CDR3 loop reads CASSSWDQADGYTF. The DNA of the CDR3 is TGCGCCAGCAGCTCGTGGGACCAAGCGGATGGCTACACCTTC.

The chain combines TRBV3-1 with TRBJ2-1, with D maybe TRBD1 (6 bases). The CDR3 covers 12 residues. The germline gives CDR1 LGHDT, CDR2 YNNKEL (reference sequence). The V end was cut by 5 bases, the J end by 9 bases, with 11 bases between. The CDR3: CASSITGSEQFF. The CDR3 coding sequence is TGTGCCAGCAGCATTACAGGGTCTGAGCAGTTCTTC.

The CDR3 reads CASSAHRATNEKLFF. In DNA, the CDR3 is TGTGCCAGCAGTGCCCACAGGGCAACTAATGAAAAACTGTTTTTT. This chain joins TRBV2 and TRBJ1-4, with D possibly matching TRBD1 (6 bases). In germline, CDR1 is SNHLY, CDR2 FYNNEI. The V end lost 4 bases, the J end lost 0 bases, and 9 bases lay between the germline ends. CDR3 length: 15 residues.

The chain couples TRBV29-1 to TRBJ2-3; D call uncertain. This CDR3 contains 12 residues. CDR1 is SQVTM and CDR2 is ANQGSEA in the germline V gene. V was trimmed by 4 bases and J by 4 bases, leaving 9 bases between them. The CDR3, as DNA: TGCAGCGTTGTTGTAAGGTCAGATACGCAGTATTTT. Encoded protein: CSVVVRSDTQYF.

CDR3 sequence reads: CSARKAAGGTDTQYF. For the CDR3, the DNA is TGCAGTGCTAGAAAGGCAGCGGGGGGTACAGATACGCAGTATTTT. The chain is built from TRBV20-1 and TRBJ2-3; 9 bases align to TRBD2. The germline CDR1 and CDR2 sequences are DFQATT and SNEGSKA (reference sequence). The CDR3 contains 15 residues. With V trimmed by 2 bases and J by 3 bases, 6 bases remained unmatched.

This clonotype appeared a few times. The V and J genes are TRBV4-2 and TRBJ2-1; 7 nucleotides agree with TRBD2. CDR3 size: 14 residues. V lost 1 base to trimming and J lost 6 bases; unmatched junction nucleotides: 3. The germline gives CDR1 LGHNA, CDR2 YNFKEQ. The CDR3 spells CASSQGTRGNEQFF. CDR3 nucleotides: TGTGCCAGCAGCCAAGGGACTAGAGGCAATGAGCAGTTCTTC.

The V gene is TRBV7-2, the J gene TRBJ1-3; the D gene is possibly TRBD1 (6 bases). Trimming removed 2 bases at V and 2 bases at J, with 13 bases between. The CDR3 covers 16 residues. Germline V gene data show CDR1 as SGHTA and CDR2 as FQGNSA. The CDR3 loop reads CASSLIRGDPGNTIYF. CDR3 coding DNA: TGTGCCAGCAGCTTAATCAGGGGAGATCCTGGAAACACCATATATTTT.